The 27 T cell receptor beta chains given below trace back to one sample, sequenced in a study of low-dose radiotherapy and immunotherapy resistance in tumors. Time point described: after trial treatment. As to treatment: LDRT plus nivolumab, ipilimumab, low-dose cyclophosphamide and aspirin (RACIN trial). cDNA synthesis used a TRAV/TRBV-specific primer set for both chains. With a constant-region primer and a V-primer adapter, TCRs were subjected to roughly 18 PCR cycles of amplification. TCRdb re-analysed the reads in MiXCR, keeping a single row per CDR3 protein. The sample holds some 100,000 distinct CDR3 sequences, roughly 19% seen once. The material was PBMCs, obtained after low-dose radiotherapy plus immunotherapy. Source of these receptors: a female donor with ovarian cancer.

This clonotype has ten or more counts. J is TRBJ2-5 and V is TRBV29-1; a possible D gene is TRBD1 (6 bases). V shed 0 bases and J shed 4 bases, with 15 bases lying between them. CDR1 is SQVTM, CDR2 ANQGSEA, per germline. The CDR3 contains 15 residues. This chain's CDR3 is CSVEDATRGGETQYF. CDR3 DNA sequence: TGCAGCGTTGAAGACGCAACGCGAGGGGGAGAGACCCAGTACTTC.

This clonotype was detected only a few times. The CDR3 DNA sequence: TGTGCCAGCAGCTTAGATATCGGTGGCTACGAGCAGTACTTC. It is translated as CASSLDIGGYEQYF. The rearrangement uses TRBV11-2 and TRBJ2-7; D unresolved. CDR3 length: 14 amino acids. Germline CDR1 reads SGHAT; CDR2 reads FQNNGV. Trimming left V 0 bases short and J 3 bases short, with 9 bases between.

This clonotype is a singleton in its sample. The CDR3 loop reads CASSQVLHSGSYNEQFF. The CDR3 DNA reads TGTGCCAGCAGCCAAGTTCTGCATTCGGGCTCCTACAATGAGCAGTTCTTC. The V and J genes are TRBV3-1 and TRBJ2-1, with unresolved D. Germline V gene data show CDR1 as LGHDT and CDR2 as YNNKEL (reference sequence). V gave up 1 base and J gave up 0 bases, with 13 bases separating them. The CDR3 runs 17 residues.

This clonotype was picked up many times. The chain couples TRBV5-6 to TRBJ2-6, with D perhaps TRBD1 (5 bases). This CDR3 has 16 residues. V was clipped by 1 base and J by 0 bases, with 8 bases between them. The germline gives CDR1 SGHDT, CDR2 YYEEEE. The chain's CDR3 is CASSLTGLSGANVLTF. The CDR3 nucleotides read TGTGCCAGCAGCTTGACAGGCCTCTCTGGGGCCAACGTCCTGACTTTC.

This clonotype appeared many times. This chain links TRBV7-2 with TRBJ2-7; 8 bases line up with TRBD1. The germline CDR1 and CDR2 sequences are SGHTA and FQGNSA. J gave up 6 bases and V 1 base, and 8 bases lay outside the gene matches. The CDR3 has 15 residues. CDR3 amino acids: CASSLVPGGWGEQYF. The CDR3, as DNA: TGTGCCAGCAGCTTAGTTCCAGGGGGCTGGGGCGAGCAGTACTTC.

This clonotype showed up many times. The CDR3 is CASSLVVGYTEAFF. The CDR3 DNA sequence: TGCGCCAGCAGCTTGGTGGTTGGGTACACTGAAGCTTTCTTT. The gene calls are TRBV5-1 and TRBJ1-1, with D unclear. The germline V gene encodes CDR1 SGHRS and CDR2 YFSETQ. CDR3 size: 14 residues. V was pared by 0 bases and J by 3 bases, with 9 bases between. Full variable domain (rest looked up from reference TRBV5-1 and TRBJ1-1): KAGVTQTPRYLIKTRGQQVTLSCSPISGHRSVSWYQQTPGQGLQFLFEYFSETQRNKGNFPGRFSGRQFSNSRSEMNVSTLELGDSALYLCASSLVVGYTEAFFGQGTRLTVV.

The rearrangement links TRBV20-1 to TRBJ1-5; 7 nucleotides line up with TRBD1. Per the germline V gene, CDR1 is DFQATT and CDR2 is SNEGSKA (reference sequence). V was clipped by 1 base and J by 4 bases; unmatched bases: 7. The CDR3 contains 15 residues. CDR3 loop: CSARVSAGGNQPQHF. CDR3 coding DNA: TGCAGTGCTAGAGTGTCGGCAGGGGGTAATCAGCCCCAGCATTTT.

This clonotype was recorded once. The V and J genes are TRBV28 and TRBJ1-1, with D unclear. V gave up 5 bases and J gave up 0 bases, with 10 bases separating them. Germline-derived CDR1 and CDR2 are MDHEN and SYDVKM. The CDR3 totals 14 residues. In DNA form, the CDR3 reads TGTGCCAGCAGTGCCGAGCCGTTGAACACTGAAGCTTTCTTT. Translating gives CASSAEPLNTEAFF.

In this sample, this clonotype turned up a few times. J is TRBJ1-1 and V is TRBV2; the match to TRBD1 covers 7 bases. This CDR3 is 16 amino acids long. In germline, CDR1 is SNHLY, CDR2 FYNNEI. Trimming cost V 4 bases and J 8 bases; bases outside gene matches: 16. The CDR3 sequence is CASSGRSTGAAGEAFF. The CDR3 DNA reads as TGTGCCAGCAGTGGGAGGAGTACAGGGGCCGCCGGAGAAGCTTTCTTT.

This clonotype was picked up many times. The V call is TRBV15, the J call TRBJ2-5, with D unclear. The CDR3 totals 13 residues. The V end lost 0 bases, the J end lost 4 bases, and 6 bases lay between the germline ends. CDR1 LNHNV and CDR2 YYDKDF come from the germline V gene (reference sequence). The CDR3: CATSRDGRETQYF. CDR3 DNA: TGTGCCACCAGCAGAGATGGACGAGAGACCCAGTACTTC.

This clonotype appeared many times. V is TRBV24-1 and J is TRBJ2-3; 8 bases map to TRBD1. This CDR3 has 13 residues. V lost 11 bases and J lost 1; bases outside the gene matches: 4. Per germline, CDR1 KGHDR and CDR2 SFDVKD. The CDR3 DNA reads as TGTGCCATCGCGGGACAGGGCACAGATACGCAGTATTTT. Encoded protein: CAIAGQGTDTQYF.

This clonotype showed up many times. The J gene is TRBJ2-3, the V gene TRBV6-6; TRBD1 matches at 10 bases. The CDR3 totals 15 residues. Per the germline V gene, CDR1 is MNHNY and CDR2 is SVGAGI (reference sequence). Trimming removed 0 bases from V and 4 bases from J; junction bases left unmatched: 1. CDR3 DNA sequence: TGTGCCAGCAGTTACTCGGGACAGGGGCCAGATACGCAGTATTTT. Its translation: CASSYSGQGPDTQYF.

This clonotype appeared many times. The V call is TRBV4-2, the J call TRBJ2-2; D may be TRBD1 (6 bases). Germline V CDR1 and CDR2: LGHNA, YNFKEQ. There are 18 residues in the CDR3. The V and J ends lost 0 bases and 4 bases respectively, with 18 bases between them. CDR3 protein: CASSQDLDFQGSTGELFF. CDR3 nucleotides: TGTGCCAGCAGCCAAGATCTGGACTTTCAGGGGAGCACCGGGGAGCTGTTTTTT.

Ten or more counts support this clonotype. The chain couples TRBV4-1 to TRBJ1-5; D is unclear. The CDR3 is made up of 16 amino acids. From germline, CDR1 is MGHRA and CDR2 YSYEKL. V was shortened by 3 bases and J by 2 bases, with 14 bases between the two germline ends. This CDR3 reads CASSHGGPGGNQPQHF. In nucleotides, the CDR3 is TGCGCCAGCAGCCACGGCGGGCCTGGAGGCAATCAGCCCCAGCATTTT.

V usage is TRBV12-3 or TRBV12-4 and J usage is TRBJ1-5, with 9 bases that match TRBD1. The CDR3 length is 16 residues. Unmatched junction bases numbered 10, after V lost 5 bases and J lost 5 bases. In DNA form, the CDR3 reads TGTGCCAGCAGTCGCCTGATCGGGGACAGGGATCAGCCCCAGCATTTT. This encodes CASSRLIGDRDQPQHF.

This clonotype was seen ten or more times. The chain couples TRBV19 to TRBJ2-1, with a tentative D call TRBD1 (8 bases). From germline, CDR1 is LNHDA and CDR2 SQIVND (reference sequence). The CDR3 has 16 residues. V lost 1 base and J 6 bases, leaving 16 bases between the germline ends. CDR3 residues: CASSIGGGTGGNEQFF. CDR3 nucleotide sequence: TGTGCCAGTAGTATAGGGGGGGGGACAGGCGGCAATGAGCAGTTCTTC.

The chain combines TRBV6-2 or TRBV6-3 with TRBJ2-1, with 7 bases fitting TRBD1. CDR1 and CDR2 from the germline V gene are MNHEY and SVGEGT. The CDR3 has 16 residues. J lost 7 bases, V lost 5 bases, and 14 bases had no gene match. CDR3 residues: CASSSVGTEAWNEQFF. As DNA, the CDR3 is TGTGCCAGCAGTAGCGTCGGGACAGAAGCTTGGAATGAGCAGTTCTTC.

A remark on this clonotype: At one of its ends the junction is not consistent with the germline gene, which may arise from a read error. The gene calls are TRBV12-3 or TRBV12-4 and TRBJ2-1, with 8 nucleotides matching TRBD1. The CDR3 extends over 11 amino acids. The CDR3 spells CASSHPGQVIF. The CDR3 DNA is TGTGCCAGCAGCCATCCGGGACAGGTCATCTTC.

Concerning this clonotype itself: One base separates it from a far larger clone, so it is likely a read error. The rearrangement links TRBV19 to TRBJ2-1; TRBD2 matches at 13 bases. Germline CDR1 LNHDA, CDR2 SQIVND (reference sequence). The CDR3 totals 16 residues. V trimming: 8 bases; J trimming: 13 bases; junction bases outside the gene matches: 17. CDR3 DNA sequence: TGTGCCAGTTCAAGGACTAGCGGGAGCCCCCGAGAGACCCAGTTCTTC. It yields the protein CASSRTSGSPRETQFF.

The genes are TRBV4-1 and TRBJ2-1, with TRBD1 as a possible D gene (6 bases). The CDR3 consists of 17 residues. Trimming took 0 bases from V and 0 from J, leaving 12 bases between them. Germline V gives CDR1 MGHRA, CDR2 YSYEKL. DNA for the CDR3: TGCGCCAGCAGCCAAGAAGGGGGTTTCAGCTCCTACAATGAGCAGTTCTTC. It specifies CASSQEGGFSSYNEQFF.

This clonotype was detected many times. CDR3 sequence (DNA): TGTGCCACCAGCAGAGATTTCCTATCCTCCTACGAGCAGTACTTC. As protein: CATSRDFLSSYEQYF. The chain recombines TRBV15 with TRBJ2-7; no clear D gene. V was shortened by 0 bases and J by 0 bases, with 9 bases between the two germline ends. The CDR3 has 15 residues. Germline V CDR1 and CDR2: LNHNV, YYDKDF (reference sequence).

This clonotype has more than one count but fewer than ten. The chain combines TRBV2 with TRBJ2-1; possible D gene TRBD2, 5 bases. CDR1 is SNHLY and CDR2 is FYNNEI in the germline V gene. The V end was cut by 4 bases, the J end by 7 bases, with 11 bases between. The CDR3 loop spans 13 amino acids. CDR3 nucleotides: TGTGCCAGCAGTGGGTTTCGGGGAAATGAGCAGTTCTTC. Its translation: CASSGFRGNEQFF.

The sample holds many counts of this clonotype. The rearrangement uses TRBV7-9 and TRBJ2-5; D is perhaps TRBD2 (5 bases). This CDR3 has 16 residues. Germline V lookup: CDR1 SEHNR, CDR2 FQNEAQ (reference sequence). V lost 4 bases and J 2 bases, leaving 17 bases between the germline ends. The DNA for the CDR3 is TGTGCCAGCAGCTCCTACTCATCTCGGGGTCAAGAGACCCAGTACTTC. Translation gives CASSSYSSRGQETQYF.

Ten or more counts support this clonotype. This chain links TRBV5-6 with TRBJ1-5; possibly TRBD1 for D (6 bases). The CDR3 has 15 amino acids. Germline V gene sequence: CDR1 SGHDT, CDR2 YYEEEE. Deletions cut 1 base from V and 2 bases from J, with 10 bases between. CDR3 loop: CASSLRSGGNQPQHF. The CDR3, as DNA: TGTGCCAGCAGCTTGAGGTCAGGGGGCAATCAGCCCCAGCATTTT.

This clonotype was observed at least ten times. The chain carries TRBV3-1 and TRBJ2-3; D ambiguous. Germline CDR1 reads LGHDT; CDR2 reads YNNKEL (reference sequence). This CDR3 is 14 amino acids long. Deletions cut 0 bases from V and 2 bases from J, with 6 bases between. CDR3 loop: CASSQDYSTDTQYF. CDR3 DNA sequence: TGTGCCAGCAGCCAAGACTACTCCACAGATACGCAGTATTTT.

This clonotype occurred many times. The chain recombines TRBV18 with TRBJ1-1, with D possibly matching TRBD1 (5 bases). Germline CDR1 reads KGHSH; CDR2 reads LQKENI. The V and J ends lost 3 bases and 11 bases respectively, with 16 bases between them. The CDR3 consists of 13 residues. This CDR3 reads CASSPGTGLRAFF. DNA of the CDR3: TGTGCCAGCTCACCCGGGACGGGCTTGAGGGCTTTCTTT.

This clonotype was seen repeatedly, ten times or more. The V gene is TRBV11-3, the J gene TRBJ2-1; 8 bases map to TRBD2. This CDR3 comprises 14 residues. The V gene's germline CDR1 is SGHNT and CDR2 YENEEA. The trim removed 1 base at V and 6 bases at J, leaving 2 bases unmatched. The chain's CDR3 is CASSLGTSFNEQFF. The CDR3 DNA reads as TGTGCCAGCAGCTTAGGGACTAGCTTCAATGAGCAGTTCTTC.